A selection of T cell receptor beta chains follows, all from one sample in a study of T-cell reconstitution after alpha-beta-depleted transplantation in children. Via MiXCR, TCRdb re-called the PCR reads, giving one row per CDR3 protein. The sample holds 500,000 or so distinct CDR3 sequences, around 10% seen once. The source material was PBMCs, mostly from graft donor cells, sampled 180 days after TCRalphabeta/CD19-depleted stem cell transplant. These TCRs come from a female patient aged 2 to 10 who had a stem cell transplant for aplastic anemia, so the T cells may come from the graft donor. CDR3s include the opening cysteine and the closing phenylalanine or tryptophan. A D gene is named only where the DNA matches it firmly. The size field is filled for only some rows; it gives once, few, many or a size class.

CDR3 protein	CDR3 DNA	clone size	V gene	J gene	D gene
CSVEDLREPVYEQYF	TGCAGCGTTGAAGATCTTCGGGAGCCGGTCTACGAGCAGTACTTC	-	TRBV29-1	TRBJ2-7	-
CASSGGQGALRSNQPQHF	TGTGCCAGCAGCGGGGGACAGGGGGCGTTGAGAAGCAATCAGCCCCAGCATTTT	-	TRBV3-1	TRBJ1-5	TRBD1
CASSLAAGGSDEQYF	TGTGCCAGCAGCTTAGCAGCGGGGGGCTCGGACGAGCAGTACTTC	many	TRBV7-9	TRBJ2-7	TRBD2
CASSTPPRLEAFF	TGTGCCAGCAGCACTCCTCCCAGGCTTGAAGCTTTCTTT	few	TRBV7-9	TRBJ1-1	-
CASRRPGVHQETQYF	TGTGCCAGCAGAAGACCCGGGGTCCACCAAGAGACCCAGTACTTC	many	TRBV11-2	TRBJ2-5	-
CASSEGQVSNQPQHF	TGTGCCAGCTCTGAAGGACAGGTTAGCAATCAGCCCCAGCATTTT	-	TRBV18	TRBJ1-5	TRBD1
CAWSSGWPGGSQPQHF	TGTGCCTGGAGTTCGGGCTGGCCAGGGGGCAGTCAGCCCCAGCATTTT	-	TRBV30	TRBJ1-5	TRBD1
CASSPGVAVYNEQFF	TGTGCCAGCAGCCCCGGGGTAGCGGTCTACAATGAGCAGTTCTTC	few	TRBV12-3/TRBV12-4	TRBJ2-1	-
CSVGDQDRGEETQYF	TGCAGCGTTGGGGACCAGGACAGGGGAGAAGAGACCCAGTACTTC	few	TRBV29-1	TRBJ2-5	TRBD1
CASSLRSSGGYNEQFF	TGTGCCAGCAGCCTAAGATCTAGCGGGGGTTACAATGAGCAGTTCTTC	few	TRBV5-6	TRBJ2-1	TRBD2
CSHRVVDTQYF	TGCAGCCACCGGGTGGTAGATACGCAGTATTTT	-	TRBV29-1	TRBJ2-3	-
CASSLSARSEAFF	TGCGCCAGCAGCTTGTCCGCCAGGAGTGAAGCTTTCTTT	many	TRBV5-1	TRBJ1-1	-
CASSLSPAGGPGGETQYF	TGTGCCAGCAGCTTGTCTCCAGCGGGAGGTCCTGGGGGGGAGACCCAGTACTTC	-	TRBV5-6	TRBJ2-5	TRBD2
CSATSAGGFTDTQYF	TGCAGTGCTACGTCAGCGGGAGGGTTCACAGATACGCAGTATTTT	few	TRBV20-1	TRBJ2-3	TRBD2
CTSSLASSGRADYNEQFF	TGTACCAGCAGTTTAGCGAGTAGCGGGAGGGCCGACTACAATGAGCAGTTCTTC	-	TRBV12-3/TRBV12-4	TRBJ2-1	TRBD2
CASSSTSGATQETQYF	TGTGCCAGCAGTTCTACTAGCGGGGCGACCCAAGAGACCCAGTACTTC	-	TRBV2	TRBJ2-5	TRBD2
CASSLAGIQGIEQFF	TGTGCCAGCAGCTTAGCTGGCATCCAGGGGATTGAGCAGTTCTTC	-	TRBV7-6	TRBJ2-1	-
CASSQDLGDETQYF	TGCGCCAGCAGCCAAGACTTGGGGGACGAGACCCAGTACTTC	few	TRBV4-3	TRBJ2-5	-
CASSSQGRTEAFF	TGTGCCAGCAGCTCACAGGGTCGGACTGAAGCTTTCTTT	few	TRBV7-8	TRBJ1-1	-
CASSKGSSPLHF	TGTGCCAGCAGCAAAGGAAGCTCACCCCTCCACTTT	few	TRBV21-1	TRBJ1-6	-
CASSFRQGDYEQYF	TGCGCCAGCAGCTTTAGACAGGGGGACTACGAGCAGTACTTC	-	TRBV5-1	TRBJ2-7	TRBD1
CASSLNYPLRAETQYF	TGTGCCAGCAGTTTAAATTACCCCCTAAGGGCTGAGACCCAGTACTTC	-	TRBV12-3/TRBV12-4	TRBJ2-5	-
CASTYQPQHF	TGTGCCAGTACTTATCAGCCCCAGCATTTT	few	TRBV6-5	TRBJ1-5	-
CASSLDFRARNEQYF	TGTGCCAGCAGTTTAGACTTTCGGGCTAGAAACGAGCAGTACTTC	many	TRBV12-3/TRBV12-4	TRBJ2-7	-
CASSTSRSEAFF	TGTGCCAGCAGCACCAGTCGGAGTGAAGCTTTCTTT	few	TRBV12-3/TRBV12-4	TRBJ1-1	-
CASSLGREGFYNEQFF	TGTGCCAGCAGTTTAGGGCGGGAGGGATTCTACAATGAGCAGTTCTTC	many	TRBV12-3/TRBV12-4	TRBJ2-1	TRBD2
CASMRLAGGYNEQFF	TGTGCCAGCATGCGTCTAGCGGGGGGATACAATGAGCAGTTCTTC	few	TRBV27	TRBJ2-1	TRBD2
CASSYTDRYYYGYTF	TGTGCCAGCAGTTACACAGACAGATATTACTATGGCTACACCTTC	few	TRBV6-5	TRBJ1-2	-
CASSPEEGRYTEAFF	TGTGCCAGCAGCCCCGAGGAGGGGAGGTACACTGAAGCTTTCTTT	few	TRBV7-9	TRBJ1-1	-
CASSQRTGSSMNEQFF	TGTGCCAGCAGCCAGAGGACGGGATCGAGTATGAATGAGCAGTTCTTC	-	TRBV7-9	TRBJ2-1	-
CASSQQTGLLGVPWDEQFF	TGCGCCAGCAGCCAACAGACGGGCCTCCTGGGGGTCCCATGGGATGAGCAGTTCTTC	-	TRBV4-3	TRBJ2-1	-
CASSGLTGGGETQYF	TGTGCCAGCAGCGGACTGACCGGCGGGGGGGAGACCCAGTACTTC	few	TRBV3-1	TRBJ2-5	TRBD2
CASSWEGEGELFF	TGTGCCAGCAGTTGGGAGGGGGAGGGGGAGCTGTTTTTT	-	TRBV6-5	TRBJ2-2	-
CASSLVGGAGTGELFF	TGCGCCAGCAGCTTGGTAGGTGGCGCGGGGACCGGGGAGCTGTTTTTT	-	TRBV5-1	TRBJ2-2	-
CASSLPTLAPYNEQFF	TGTGCCAGCAGCTTACCGACACTAGCTCCCTACAATGAGCAGTTCTTC	-	TRBV11-2	TRBJ2-1	-
CSHQRGETQYF	TGCAGCCACCAGAGAGGGGAGACCCAGTACTTC	-	TRBV29-1	TRBJ2-5	-
CSRKGRFPDTQYF	TGCAGCAGGAAGGGTCGATTTCCAGATACGCAGTATTTT	once	TRBV29-1	TRBJ2-3	-
CASSAAGTGELFF	TGTGCCAGCAGTGCTGCCGGGACCGGGGAGCTGTTTTTT	-	TRBV25-1	TRBJ2-2	-
CASARRGLVEKLFF	TGTGCCAGCGCACGACGAGGGCTGGTTGAAAAACTGTTTTTT	-	TRBV5-6	TRBJ1-4	-
CSARGPSGVNEQFF	TGCAGTGCTAGGGGTCCTAGCGGGGTCAATGAGCAGTTCTTC	-	TRBV20-1	TRBJ2-1	TRBD2
CASSFTSGSAPYNEQFF	TGTGCCAGCAGTTTTACTAGCGGCTCAGCCCCCTACAATGAGCAGTTCTTC	-	TRBV12-3/TRBV12-4	TRBJ2-1	TRBD2
CASSPGTGVTEAFF	TGTGCCAGCAGCCCCGGGACAGGGGTAACTGAAGCTTTCTTT	-	TRBV28	TRBJ1-1	TRBD1
CASSLVGTSISREQYF	TGTGCCAGCAGCTTAGTCGGGACCTCTATTTCTAGGGAGCAGTACTTC	-	TRBV7-2	TRBJ2-7	-
CATQWGLSTDTQYF	TGTGCCACTCAGTGGGGGCTTTCCACAGATACGCAGTATTTT	-	TRBV7-2	TRBJ2-3	-
CASSPGLAGGPEFWYF	TGTGCCAGCAGCCCCGGACTAGCGGGAGGCCCCGAATTCTGGTACTTC	few	TRBV7-2	TRBJ2-5	TRBD2
CASREYGMAGELFF	TGTGCCAGTAGGGAATACGGGATGGCCGGGGAGCTGTTTTTT	-	TRBV19	TRBJ2-2	-
CASSYTGIVGYTF	TGTGCCAGCAGCTATACAGGGATTGTTGGCTACACCTTC	-	TRBV28	TRBJ1-2	-
CATSRDLGVGTDTQYF	TGTGCCACCAGCAGAGATCTCGGGGTTGGGACAGATACGCAGTATTTT	few	TRBV15	TRBJ2-3	-
CASSHRLAPFTDTQYF	TGCGCCAGCAGCCATCGTCTAGCCCCCTTCACAGATACGCAGTATTTT	-	TRBV4-3	TRBJ2-3	-
CASSERERNEQFF	TGTGCCAGCAGTGAGCGGGAGCGCAATGAGCAGTTCTTC	-	TRBV27	TRBJ2-1	TRBD2
CASSFGGQRYNEQFF	TGCGCCAGCAGCTTCGGGGGACAGAGGTACAATGAGCAGTTCTTC	few	TRBV5-1	TRBJ2-1	-
CASSQDFGQNLAKDIQYF	TGCGCCAGCAGCCAAGATTTTGGACAGAACTTAGCCAAAGACATTCAGTACTTC	-	TRBV4-3	TRBJ2-4	-
CASSELGPPYNEQFF	TGTGCCAGCAGTGAACTAGGACCCCCCTACAATGAGCAGTTCTTC	-	TRBV6-1	TRBJ2-1	-
CSARVSGLAGAGGSHNEQFF	TGCAGTGCTAGAGTCTCCGGACTAGCGGGAGCCGGTGGGAGCCACAATGAGCAGTTCTTC	-	TRBV20-1	TRBJ2-1	TRBD2
CATSDLQGGQGRETQYF	TGTGCCACCAGTGATTTGCAAGGGGGACAGGGGAGGGAGACCCAGTACTTC	few	TRBV24-1	TRBJ2-5	TRBD1
CATSKKMGWDAGGPYEQYF	TGTGCCACCAGCAAGAAAATGGGATGGGATGCAGGGGGGCCTTACGAGCAGTACTTC	-	TRBV15	TRBJ2-7	-
CASSWTGRTNSPLHF	TGTGCCAGCAGTTGGACAGGGAGAACTAATTCACCCCTCCACTTT	-	TRBV6-2/TRBV6-3	TRBJ1-6	TRBD1
CASALTLSSGELFF	TGTGCCAGCGCCCTGACGCTCAGCTCCGGGGAGCTGTTTTTT	once	TRBV5-5	TRBJ2-2	-
CASSLFLGSQETQYF	TGTGCCAGCAGCTTATTTTTGGGCAGCCAAGAGACCCAGTACTTC	many	TRBV7-2	TRBJ2-5	-